The 14 T cell receptor beta chains in this list originate from one sample, sequenced in a study of cytomegalovirus exposure and HLA in healthy donors. 60 Vbeta and 13 Jbeta primers were used in PCR. Profiled with immunoSEQ multiplex PCR; TCRdb holds only in-frame clones, not every one. The data hold some 120,000 clones, with roughly 80% observed a single time. Sequenced material: PBMCs. Source of these receptors: a young man in good health and CMV-seropositive.

This chain uses TRBV19 with TRBJ2-2; a possible D gene is TRBD2 (6 bases). The germline gives CDR1 LNHDA, CDR2 SQIVND (reference sequence). The CDR3 is 16 amino acids. V was cut by 4 bases and J by 5 bases, with 17 bases left in between. The CDR3 loop is CASSTGLPGGTGELFF. The CDR3 DNA is TGTGCCAGTAGTACCGGACTTCCAGGAGGGACCGGGGAGCTGTTTTTT.

The chain uses TRBV6-4 and TRBJ1-1, with 7 bases identical to TRBD1. Germline V gives CDR1 MRHNA, CDR2 SNTAGT. Unmatched junction bases numbered 8, after V lost 5 bases and J lost 8 bases. The CDR3 runs to 13 residues. CDR3 residues: CASSPTRQGEAFF. For the CDR3, the DNA is TGTGCCAGCAGTCCAACTAGACAGGGCGAAGCTTTCTTT.

This clone is labeled medium-sized. The same CDR3 can be traced to other DNA sequences in this sample. The chain's CDR3 is CASSLGGSYNEQFF. In DNA, the CDR3 is TGTGCCAGCAGTTTAGGCGGCTCCTACAATGAGCAGTTCTTC. The chain is built from TRBV27 and TRBJ2-1; D gene ambiguous. This CDR3 region has 14 residues. Trimming pared 2 bases from V and 0 bases from J, leaving 5 bases between. The germline gives CDR1 MNHEY, CDR2 SMNVEV (reference sequence).

V usage is TRBV6-1 and J usage is TRBJ1-5; no clear D. Trimming took off 4 bases at V and 1 base at J, with 11 bases between the two ends. Germline CDR1 and CDR2: MNHNS and SASEGT. CDR3 length equals 15 residues. This CDR3 reads CASSGGIASNQPQHF. Written as DNA, the CDR3 is TGTGCCAGCAGTGGAGGGATAGCCAGCAATCAGCCCCAGCATTTT.

This rearrangement joins TRBV29-1 to TRBJ2-3, with D possibly matching TRBD2 (5 bases). V was trimmed by 5 bases and J by 0 bases, leaving 12 bases between them. In germline, CDR1 is SQVTM, CDR2 ANQGSEA. CDR3 length equals 14 residues. CDR3 amino acids: CSVRIASSTDTQYF. DNA for the CDR3: TGCAGCGTTCGTATAGCGTCTAGCACAGATACGCAGTATTTT.

The rearrangement links TRBV5-1 to TRBJ2-5, with no clear D. The ends were cut back, 1 base at V and 2 bases at J, with 6 bases in the middle. The CDR3 contains 13 residues. In germline, CDR1 is SGHRS, CDR2 YFSETQ. CDR3 nucleotides: TGCGCCAGCAGCTTGTACGGGCAAGAGACCCAGTACTTC. Amino acids: CASSLYGQETQYF.

This clone was counted only a few times. V gene TRBV28 combines with J gene TRBJ2-1, with TRBD1 matching over 7 bases. Germline V CDR1 and CDR2: MDHEN, SYDVKM. The ends lost 6 bases at V and 7 bases at J; junction bases unmatched: 3. The length of the CDR3 is 12 residues. The CDR3 DNA is TGTGCCAGCAGGTTACAGGGGAATGAGCAGTTCTTC. It specifies CASRLQGNEQFF.

The chain carries TRBV5-1 and TRBJ2-5, with D possibly being TRBD1 (6 bases). In germline, CDR1 is SGHRS, CDR2 YFSETQ. With 0 bases removed from V and 7 bases from J, the gap between germline ends came to 13 bases. The CDR3 length is 14 residues. The CDR3 loop is CASSLGTAPLTQYF. CDR3 in DNA: TGCGCCAGCAGCTTGGGGACAGCCCCTCTGACCCAGTACTTC. The full variable domain, completed using reference TRBV5-1 and TRBJ2-5, is KAGVTQTPRYLIKTRGQQVTLSCSPISGHRSVSWYQQTPGQGLQFLFEYFSETQRNKGNFPGRFSGRQFSNSRSEMNVSTLELGDSALYLCASSLGTAPLTQYFGPGTRLLVL.

V is TRBV6-5 and J is TRBJ1-2; D might be TRBD1 (6 bases). V was shortened by 7 bases and J by 0 bases, with 12 bases between the two germline ends. Germline V gene lookup returns CDR1 MNHEY and CDR2 SVGAGI. The CDR3 extends over 14 amino acids. The CDR3 DNA reads TGTGCCAGCAAACCGGGACAAGCTAACTATGGCTACACCTTC. Amino acids: CASKPGQANYGYTF.

As to this clone: One end of the junction does not line up with germline, which may come from a read error. The rearrangement uses TRBV5-1 and TRBJ1-1, with D possibly matching TRBD1 (5 bases). Germline lookup yields CDR1 SGHRS and CDR2 YFSETQ. The CDR3 is 14 residues long. CDR3 sequence: CAGSLGRELGEAFF. In nucleotides, the CDR3 is TGCGCCGGCAGCTTGGGGCGGGAATTAGGCGAAGCTTTCTTT.

The J gene is TRBJ2-1, the V gene TRBV11-2; 7 nucleotides match TRBD1. The junction had 18 bases not matched to a gene; V was cut back by 5 bases and J by 5 bases. Germline assignment: CDR1 SGHAT and CDR2 FQNNGV. The CDR3 spans 18 residues. CDR3 DNA sequence: TGTGCCAGCAGCACACAGGGGATTGTCCACCTACAAGACAATGAGCAGTTCTTC. Translated, it gives CASSTQGIVHLQDNEQFF.

V is TRBV2 and J is TRBJ2-3; TRBD1 aligns across 9 bases. CDR3 length equals 17 residues. With 6 bases clipped from V and 0 bases from J, the junction kept 10 bases outside the gene matches. The V gene's germline CDR1 is SNHLY and CDR2 FYNNEI. CDR3 in amino acids: CASSPRPGQGSTDTQYF. Written as DNA, the CDR3 is TGTGCCAGCAGCCCCCGCCCGGGACAGGGTAGCACAGATACGCAGTATTTT.

The rearrangement uses TRBV27 and TRBJ2-1; 11 bases are a match to TRBD2. Losses at the gene ends were 2 bases for V and 7 bases for J; bases not matched to a gene: 4. Germline assignment: CDR1 MNHEY and CDR2 SMNVEV (reference sequence). CDR3 length equals 15 residues. CDR3 coding DNA: TGTGCCAGCAGTTTACTAGCGGGAGGACGGAATGAGCAGTTCTTC. Translating it yields CASSLLAGGRNEQFF.

CDR3 in DNA: TGTGCCAGCAGCTTGTTCGGAGTGAGCACAGATACGCAGTATTTT. Translating gives CASSLFGVSTDTQYF. V and J are TRBV5-6 and TRBJ2-3; no definite D call. Deletions cut 1 base from V and 0 bases from J, with 9 bases between. CDR1 and CDR2 from the germline V gene are SGHDT and YYEEEE. The CDR3 covers 15 residues.